One and the same sample provided the 5 T cell receptor beta chains below, sequenced in a study of OX40 agonist ivuxolimab in advanced cancers. Libraries were prepared by immunoSEQ multiplex PCR; TCRdb keeps only in-frame clonotypes and omits some of them. The sample consists of around 39,000 clones, 88% of them appearing once. The sample in question was CD4+ or CD8+ T cells sorted from blood, obtained in a trial of the OX40 agonist ivuxolimab. Receptor source: an adult with an advanced solid tumor such as melanoma, head and neck, liver or kidney cancer.

The chain employs TRBV19 and TRBJ1-4, with TRBD1 as a possible D gene (6 bases). Trimming left V 3 bases short and J 4 bases short, with 15 bases between. Per germline, CDR1 LNHDA and CDR2 SQIVND (reference sequence). There are 16 residues in the CDR3. DNA of the CDR3: TGTGCCAGTAGTATTTCTCTCAGGGGTTTTAATGAAAAACTGTTTTTT. This codes for CASSISLRGFNEKLFF.

This clone was detected once. The chain's CDR3 is CASSVGFRETQYF. The CDR3 DNA reads as TGTGCCAGCAGCGTAGGGTTCCGGGAGACCCAGTACTTC. V usage is TRBV9 and J usage is TRBJ2-5, with D uncertain. V shed 0 bases and J shed 5 bases, with 8 bases lying between them. In germline, CDR1 is SGDLS, CDR2 YYNGEE. This CDR3 has 13 amino acids. Full variable domain (outside the CDR3, taken from reference TRBV9 and TRBJ2-5): DSGVTQTPKHLITATGQRVTLRCSPRSGDLSVYWYQQSLDQGLQFLIQYYNGEERAKGNILERFSAQQFPDLHSELNLSSLELGDSALYFCASSVGFRETQYFGPGTRLLVL.

The gene calls are TRBV2 and TRBJ2-2; no clear D. The germline V gene encodes CDR1 SNHLY and CDR2 FYNNEI. The CDR3 is 12 residues long. Trimming took 6 bases from V and 1 from J, leaving 3 bases between them. CDR3 in DNA: TGTGCCAGCAGATGGAACACCGGGGAGCTGTTTTTT. Amino acids: CASRWNTGELFF.

The table lists this clone with a count of one. The chain combines TRBV14 with TRBJ1-6, with a tentative D call TRBD1 (5 bases). Trimming removed 1 base from V and 7 bases from J, with 11 bases in between. This CDR3 contains 15 residues. From germline, CDR1 is SGHDN and CDR2 FVKESK. In DNA form, the CDR3 reads TGTGCCAGCAGCCAAGTTTTAGGGACCAATTCACCCCTCCACTTT. Translation gives CASSQVLGTNSPLHF. The full variable domain, completed using reference TRBV14 and TRBJ1-6, is EAGVTQFPSHSVIEKGQTVTLRCDPISGHDNLYWYRRVMGKEIKFLLHFVKESKQDESGMPNNRFLAERTGGTYSTLKVQPAELEDSGVYFCASSQVLGTNSPLHFGNGTRLTVT.

This sequence joins TRBV7-6 and TRBJ2-2; D gene unclear. V lost 1 base, J lost 0 bases, and 3 bases lay in between. Germline values: CDR1 SGHVS, CDR2 FNYEAQ. The CDR3 loop spans 14 amino acids. CDR3: CASSLGSNTGELFF. CDR3 nucleotides: TGTGCCAGCAGCTTAGGATCGAACACCGGGGAGCTGTTTTTT.